These 19 T cell receptor beta chains were all obtained from the same sample, sequenced in a study of cytomegalovirus exposure and HLA in healthy donors. The PCR contained 60 Vbeta and 13 Jbeta primers. TCRdb's copy holds only in-frame clones and misses some; the assay was immunoSEQ multiplex PCR. The sample records roughly 130,000 clones, 79% being singletons. The material sequenced was PBMCs. The receptor set was obtained from a young man in good health and CMV-seronegative.

The chain joins TRBV19 to TRBJ2-1; 9 positions match TRBD1. The J segment lost 8 bases and the V segment lost 0 bases, leaving 5 bases of the junction unmatched. The germline CDR1 and CDR2 sequences are LNHDA and SQIVND (reference sequence). This CDR3 comprises 15 residues. The CDR3 DNA follows: TGTGCCAGTAGTATAGATGGCCGACAGGGGGATGAGCAGTTCTTC. It is translated as CASSIDGRQGDEQFF.

This clone occurred a few times. The V and J genes are TRBV6-5 and TRBJ1-6; TRBD1 agrees at 7 bases. Germline lookup yields CDR1 MNHEY and CDR2 SVGAGI. V lost 6 bases, J lost 6 bases, and 2 bases stayed unmatched. The CDR3 runs 13 residues. Written as DNA, the CDR3 is TGTGCCAGCAGCGGGACAGTTAATTCACCCCTCCACTTT. This codes for CASSGTVNSPLHF.

V usage is TRBV19 and J usage is TRBJ1-2; TRBD1 is a possible D gene (6 bases). The CDR3 loop spans 13 amino acids. Germline CDR1 LNHDA, CDR2 SQIVND (reference sequence). V was clipped by 8 bases and J by 3 bases, with 13 bases between them. The CDR3 coding sequence is TGTGCCAGTCGGGGCAGGGGAGACTATGGCTACACCTTC. Encoded protein: CASRGRGDYGYTF.

This sequence joins TRBV30 and TRBJ2-7; D gene ambiguous. Trimming took 2 bases from V and 5 from J, leaving 13 bases between them. Looked up from germline, CDR1 is GTSNPN and CDR2 is SVGIG (reference sequence). The CDR3 runs to 13 residues. CDR3 coding DNA: TGTGCCTGGAGTACCTCGGGTCTGGACGAGCAGTACTTC. This codes for CAWSTSGLDEQYF.

The CDR3 DNA reads TGCGCCAGCAGCCAAGGGTCAGGAAATGAAAAACTGTTTTTT. Protein product: CASSQGSGNEKLFF. The chain combines TRBV4-3 with TRBJ1-4; D gene uncertain. The CDR3 sequence is 14 residues long. The V end lost 1 base, the J end lost 5 bases, and 8 bases lay between the germline ends. From germline, CDR1 is LGHNA and CDR2 YSLEER.

V and J are TRBV4-3 and TRBJ1-2; D is uncertain. CDR1 is LGHNA and CDR2 is YSLEER in the germline V gene. V lost 0 bases, J lost 5 bases, and 13 bases lay in between. The CDR3 extends over 15 amino acids. Here the CDR3 reads CASSQDGVAVYGYTF. The DNA for the CDR3 is TGCGCCAGCAGCCAAGACGGAGTAGCGGTTTATGGCTACACCTTC.

The rearrangement links TRBV6-5 to TRBJ1-4; D is undetermined. The length of the CDR3 is 13 residues. V lost 2 bases, J lost 5 bases, and 6 bases lay in between. CDR1 MNHEY and CDR2 SVGAGI come from the germline V gene. The CDR3 DNA reads as TGTGCCAGCAGTTACCTAATGAATGAAAAACTGTTTTTT. Translated: CASSYLMNEKLFF.

V is TRBV9 and J is TRBJ1-4, with 12 bases lining up with TRBD1. This CDR3 comprises 16 residues. Germline V gene sequence: CDR1 SGDLS, CDR2 YYNGEE. With 3 bases clipped from V and 7 bases from J, the junction kept 7 bases outside the gene matches. The CDR3 is CASSGGTGGKSEKLFF. The CDR3 DNA sequence: TGTGCCAGCAGCGGAGGGACAGGGGGCAAGTCTGAAAAACTGTTTTTT.

The sample holds a few counts of this clone. This sequence joins TRBV6-6 and TRBJ2-1; D unclear. The CDR3 runs 12 residues. Germline values: CDR1 MNHNY, CDR2 SVGAGI (reference sequence). Between the trimmed V and J ends, which lost 3 bases and 7 bases, there was a span of 7 bases. CDR3 region: CASSYGPNEQFF. The CDR3 DNA reads TGTGCCAGCAGTTATGGCCCGAATGAGCAGTTCTTC.

The chain joins TRBV9 to TRBJ1-4, with unresolved D. Germline CDR1 reads SGDLS; CDR2 reads YYNGEE. Trimming stripped 4 bases from V and 7 bases from J, with 20 bases between. The CDR3 contains 16 residues. The CDR3 sequence is CASSPEYGVGSEKLFF. CDR3 coding DNA: TGTGCCAGCAGCCCAGAATATGGGGTAGGGAGTGAAAAACTGTTTTTT. The whole variable domain, remainder taken from reference TRBV9 and TRBJ1-4, is DSGVTQTPKHLITATGQRVTLRCSPRSGDLSVYWYQQSLDQGLQFLIQYYNGEERAKGNILERFSAQQFPDLHSELNLSSLELGDSALYFCASSPEYGVGSEKLFFGSGTQLSVL.

Points on this clone: Germline is not matched at one junction end, which may reflect a read error. This chain connects TRBV7-7 to TRBJ2-2; D is unresolved. Germline-derived CDR1 and CDR2 are SSHAT and FNYEAQ (reference sequence). This CDR3 is built from 13 residues. The CDR3 here is CASSPLDTGELFF. The CDR3 region has the DNA TGTGCTAGCAGCCCGTTAGACACCGGGGAGCTGTTTTTT.

The rearrangement joins TRBV5-4 to TRBJ2-1, with TRBD2 identical over 8 bases. The CDR3 length is 14 residues. Germline V gives CDR1 SGHNT, CDR2 YYREEE (reference sequence). The trim removed 2 bases at V and 9 bases at J, leaving 7 bases unmatched. This CDR3 is CASSLPGGAGEQFF. The CDR3, as DNA: TGTGCCAGCAGCTTACCCGGGGGGGCCGGTGAGCAGTTCTTC.

This chain connects TRBV6-1 to TRBJ2-3; 11 nucleotides line up with TRBD1. In germline, CDR1 is MNHNS, CDR2 SASEGT. The CDR3 covers 14 residues. V lost 5 bases to trimming and J lost 7 bases; unmatched junction nucleotides: 5. In nucleotides, the CDR3 is TGTGCCAGCAGTCTTCGGACAGGGGGCCATACGCAGTATTTT. It translates to CASSLRTGGHTQYF.

The gene calls are TRBV7-2 and TRBJ1-1; possibly TRBD1 for D (5 bases). This CDR3 has 13 residues. Germline V CDR1 and CDR2: SGHTA, FQGNSA. Trimming pared 5 bases from V and 9 bases from J, leaving 16 bases between. The CDR3 nucleotides read TGTGCCAGCAGCCCTAGACAGCCAGGCAAAGCTTTCTTT. The encoded protein is CASSPRQPGKAFF.

The chain recombines TRBV7-3 with TRBJ1-1; 7 bases agree with TRBD1. From germline, CDR1 is SGHTA and CDR2 FQGTGA. This CDR3 spans 14 amino acids. The V segment lost 5 bases and the J segment 3 bases; nucleotides outside the gene matches: 6. The CDR3 loop reads CASSLTGSDTEAFF. The DNA of the CDR3 is TGTGCCAGCAGCCTGACAGGGTCGGACACTGAAGCTTTCTTT.

This clone has a single count. The chain uses TRBV6-5 and TRBJ1-1; TRBD1 agrees at 8 bases. CDR3 length equals 14 residues. The junction had 7 bases not matched to a gene; V was cut back by 6 bases and J by 4 bases. CDR1 and CDR2 from the germline V gene are MNHEY and SVGAGI. CDR3 bases: TGTGCCAGCAGATTACAGGGGGGATTCACTGAAGCTTTCTTT. Translated: CASRLQGGFTEAFF.

The V call is TRBV7-2, the J call TRBJ1-5, with D perhaps matching TRBD1 (5 bases). CDR1 is SGHTA, CDR2 FQGNSA, per germline. Trimming left V 1 base short and J 5 bases short, with 9 bases between. The CDR3 is 14 residues long. The CDR3 reads CASSLGGVYQPQHF. The CDR3 DNA sequence: TGTGCCAGCAGCTTAGGGGGGGTATATCAGCCCCAGCATTTT.

The chain employs TRBV6-5 and TRBJ2-4; a possible D gene is TRBD2 (7 bases). V was trimmed by 6 bases and J by 8 bases, leaving 17 bases between them. Germline values: CDR1 MNHEY, CDR2 SVGAGI. There are 14 residues in the CDR3. DNA of the CDR3: TGTGCCAGCAGCGTGGGACATCGGGGGGACATTCAGTACTTC. Amino acids: CASSVGHRGDIQYF.

The rearrangement links TRBV7-2 to TRBJ1-1; the match to TRBD1 covers 7 bases. Germline lookup yields CDR1 SGHTA and CDR2 FQGNSA. The V and J ends lost 2 bases and 3 bases, in that order; junction bases with no gene match: 15. This CDR3 region has 18 residues. CDR3 DNA sequence: TGTGCCAGCAGCTTACGATTTGATAGGGGGCTAGTTGACACTGAAGCTTTCTTT. Protein: CASSLRFDRGLVDTEAFF.